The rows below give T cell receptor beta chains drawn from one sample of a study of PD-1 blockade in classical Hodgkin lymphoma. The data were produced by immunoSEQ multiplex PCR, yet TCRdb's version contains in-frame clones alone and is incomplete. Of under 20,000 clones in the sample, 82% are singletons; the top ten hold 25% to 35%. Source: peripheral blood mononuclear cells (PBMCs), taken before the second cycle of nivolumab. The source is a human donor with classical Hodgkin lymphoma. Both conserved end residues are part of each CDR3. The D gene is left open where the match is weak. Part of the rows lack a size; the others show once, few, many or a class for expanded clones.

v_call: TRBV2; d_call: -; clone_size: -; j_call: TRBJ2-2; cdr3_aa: CASSPRGGGELFF; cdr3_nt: TGTGCCAGCAGCCCCAGGGGCGGCGGGGAGCTGTTTTTT
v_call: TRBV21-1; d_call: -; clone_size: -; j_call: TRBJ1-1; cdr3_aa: CASSSQTCQVSLIGFF; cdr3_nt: TGTGCCAGCAGCAGCCAAACCTGCCAGGTTAGTCTGATAGGTTTCTTT
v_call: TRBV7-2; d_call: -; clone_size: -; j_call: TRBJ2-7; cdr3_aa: CASSQSSYEQYF; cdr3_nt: TGTGCCAGCAGCCAAAGCTCCTACGAGCAGTACTTC
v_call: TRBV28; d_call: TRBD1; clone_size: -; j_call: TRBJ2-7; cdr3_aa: CASRREHLTGVGIYEQYF; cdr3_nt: TGTGCCAGCAGACGAGAACACCTAACAGGGGTAGGGATCTACGAGCAGTACTTC
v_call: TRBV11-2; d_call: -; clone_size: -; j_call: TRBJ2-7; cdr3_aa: CASSLGQGRGEQYF; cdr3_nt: TGTGCCAGCAGCTTAGGCCAGGGTAGGGGCGAGCAGTACTTC
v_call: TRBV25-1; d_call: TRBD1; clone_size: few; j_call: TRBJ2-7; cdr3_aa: CATGQASYEQYF; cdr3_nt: TGTGCCACGGGACAGGCATCCTACGAGCAGTACTTC
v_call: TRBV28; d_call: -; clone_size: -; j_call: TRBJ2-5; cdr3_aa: CASRLGTMETQYF; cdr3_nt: TGTGCCAGCAGACTCGGGACAATGGAGACCCAGTACTTC
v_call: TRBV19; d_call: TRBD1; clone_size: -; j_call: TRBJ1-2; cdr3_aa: CASRRGGQDYGYTF; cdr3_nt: TGTGCCAGTAGAAGGGGCGGACAGGACTATGGCTACACCTTC
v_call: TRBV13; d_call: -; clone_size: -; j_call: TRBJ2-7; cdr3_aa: CASSLGHGGDASNYEQYF; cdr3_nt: TGTGCCAGCAGCTTAGGCCACGGCGGGGACGCATCCAACTACGAGCAGTACTTC
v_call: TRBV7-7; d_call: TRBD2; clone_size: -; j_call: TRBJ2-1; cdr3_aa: CASSLEAGGSRVFF; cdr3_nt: TGTGCCAGCAGCTTAGAAGCGGGGGGGTCCCGGGTGTTCTTC
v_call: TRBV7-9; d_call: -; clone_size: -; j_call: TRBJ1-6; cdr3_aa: CASSLVGDSPLHF; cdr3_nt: TGTGCCAGCAGCTTAGTCGGCGATTCACCCCTCCACTTT
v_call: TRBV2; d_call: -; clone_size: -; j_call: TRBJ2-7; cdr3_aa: CASSLQYEQYF; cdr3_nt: TGTGCCAGCAGTCTACAGTACGAGCAGTACTTC
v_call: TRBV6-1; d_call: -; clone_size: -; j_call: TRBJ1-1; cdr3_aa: CASRTVSYTEAFF; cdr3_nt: TGTGCCAGCAGGACAGTTTCTTACACTGAAGCTTTCTTT
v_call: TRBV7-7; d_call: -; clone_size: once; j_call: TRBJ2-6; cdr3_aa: CASSWSTQSRANVLTF; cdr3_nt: TGTGCCAGCAGCTGGTCAACACAAAGTCGGGCCAACGTCCTGACTTTC
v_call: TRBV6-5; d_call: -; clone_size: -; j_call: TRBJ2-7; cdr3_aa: CASRETLKDGYEQYF; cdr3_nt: TGTGCCAGCAGGGAAACCCTGAAGGATGGCTACGAGCAGTACTTC
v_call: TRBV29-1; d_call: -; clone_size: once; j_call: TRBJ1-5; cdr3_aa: CSVRGTPEQPQHF; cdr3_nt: TGCAGCGTACGCGGGACACCGGAGCAGCCCCAGCATTTT
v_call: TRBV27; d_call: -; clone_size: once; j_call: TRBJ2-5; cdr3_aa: CASSLGETQYF; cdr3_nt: TGTGCCAGCAGTTTGGGGGAGACCCAGTACTTC
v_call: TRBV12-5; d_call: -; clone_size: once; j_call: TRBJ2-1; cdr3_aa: CASGTIGLEQFF; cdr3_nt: TGTGCTAGTGGTACAATCGGACTAGAGCAGTTCTTC
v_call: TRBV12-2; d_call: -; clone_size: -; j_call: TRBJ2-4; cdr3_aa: CASRLATGHIQYF; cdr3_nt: TGTGCAAGTCGCTTAGCGACGGGGCACATTCAGTACTTC
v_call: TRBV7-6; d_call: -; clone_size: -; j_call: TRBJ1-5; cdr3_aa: CASSLGGAGQPQHF; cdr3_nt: TGTGCCAGCAGCTTAGGGGGGGCTGGTCAGCCCCAGCATTTT
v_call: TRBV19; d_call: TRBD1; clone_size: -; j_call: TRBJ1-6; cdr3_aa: CASSQDRGDNSPLHF; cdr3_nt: TGTGCCAGTAGTCAAGACAGGGGAGATAATTCACCCCTCCACTTT
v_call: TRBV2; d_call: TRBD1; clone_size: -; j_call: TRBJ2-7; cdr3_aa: CASLGGPTSYEQYF; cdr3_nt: TGTGCCAGCTTAGGGGGCCCCACCTCCTACGAGCAGTACTTC
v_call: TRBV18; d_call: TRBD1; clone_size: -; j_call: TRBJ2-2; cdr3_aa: CASSRTGYTGELFF; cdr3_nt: TGTGCCAGCTCACGGACAGGCTACACCGGGGAGCTGTTTTTT
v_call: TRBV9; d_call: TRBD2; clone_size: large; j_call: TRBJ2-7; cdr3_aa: CASSEGGGGGKREQYF; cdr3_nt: TGTGCCAGCAGCGAGGGAGGTGGCGGGGGGAAGCGGGAGCAGTACTTC
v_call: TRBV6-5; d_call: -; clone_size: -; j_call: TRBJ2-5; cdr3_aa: CASSYSVQTQYF; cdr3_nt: TGTGCCAGCAGTTACTCGGTTCAGACCCAGTACTTC
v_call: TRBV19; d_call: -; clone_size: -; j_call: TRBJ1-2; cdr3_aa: CASKEGRANVAHGYTF; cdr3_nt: TGTGCCAGTAAAGAGGGGAGGGCTAACGTGGCGCATGGCTACACCTTC
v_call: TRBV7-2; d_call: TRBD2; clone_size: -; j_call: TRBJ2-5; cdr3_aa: CASSFRGGPETQYF; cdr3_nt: TGTGCCAGCAGCTTCCGGGGGGGCCCAGAGACCCAGTACTTC
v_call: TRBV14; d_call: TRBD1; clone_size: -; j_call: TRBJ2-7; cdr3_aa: CASSRKDRGTYEQYF; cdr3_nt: TGTGCCAGCAGCCGGAAGGACAGGGGGACCTACGAGCAGTACTTC
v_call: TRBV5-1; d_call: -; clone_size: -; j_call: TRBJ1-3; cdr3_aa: CASSLSAAGNTIYF; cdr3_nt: TGCGCCAGCAGCTTGTCGGCAGCTGGAAACACCATATATTTT
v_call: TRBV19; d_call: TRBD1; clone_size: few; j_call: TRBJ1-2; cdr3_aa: CASSIEDRVPGYTF; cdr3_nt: TGTGCCAGTAGTATCGAAGACAGGGTGCCTGGCTACACCTTC
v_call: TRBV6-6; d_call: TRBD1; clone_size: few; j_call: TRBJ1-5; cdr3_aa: CASSYRQGLYNQPQHF; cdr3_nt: TGTGCCAGCAGCTATAGACAGGGGTTATACAATCAGCCCCAGCATTTT
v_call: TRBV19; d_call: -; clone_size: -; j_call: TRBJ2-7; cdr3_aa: CASSIGIEKQYF; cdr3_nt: TGTGCCAGTAGTATAGGAATAGAGAAGCAGTACTTC
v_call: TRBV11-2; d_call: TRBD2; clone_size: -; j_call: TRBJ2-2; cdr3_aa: CASSFGGANTGELFF; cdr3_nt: TGTGCCAGCAGCTTCGGGGGGGCTAACACCGGGGAGCTGTTTTTT
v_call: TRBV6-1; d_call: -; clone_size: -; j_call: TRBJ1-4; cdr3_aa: CASSTFGKLFF; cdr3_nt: TGTGCCAGCAGTACTTTCGGAAAACTGTTTTTT
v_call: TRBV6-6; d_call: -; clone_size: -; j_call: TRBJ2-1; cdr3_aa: CASSYRQGGVDEQFF; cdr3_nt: TGTGCCAGCAGTTATAGGCAGGGGGGTGTCGATGAGCAGTTCTTC
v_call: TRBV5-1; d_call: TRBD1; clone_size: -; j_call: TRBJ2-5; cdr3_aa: CASSLEGTGVGEQYF; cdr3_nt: TGCGCCAGCAGCTTGGAAGGGACAGGGGTAGGTGAGCAGTACTTC
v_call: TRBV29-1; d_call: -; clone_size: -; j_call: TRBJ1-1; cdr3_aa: CSVKQGITEAFF; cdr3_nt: TGCAGCGTTAAGCAGGGGATCACTGAAGCTTTCTTT
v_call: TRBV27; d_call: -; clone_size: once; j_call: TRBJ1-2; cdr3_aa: CASSLSQGFNGYTF; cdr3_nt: TGTGCCAGCAGTTTATCACAGGGTTTCAATGGCTACACCTTC
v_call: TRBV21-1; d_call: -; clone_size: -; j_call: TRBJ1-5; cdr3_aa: CASSKEGQGGVDQPQHF; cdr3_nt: TGTGCCAGCAGCAAAGAGGGACAGGGGGGCGTCGACCAGCCCCAGCATTTT
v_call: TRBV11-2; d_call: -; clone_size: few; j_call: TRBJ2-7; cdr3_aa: CASSFGGATYEQYF; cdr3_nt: TGTGCCAGCAGCTTTGGGGGCGCGACCTACGAGCAGTACTTC
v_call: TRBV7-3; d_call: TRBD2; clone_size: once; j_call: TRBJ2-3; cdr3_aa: CASSFTSGDTDTQYF; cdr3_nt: TGTGCCAGCAGCTTCACTAGCGGGGACACCGATACGCAGTATTTT
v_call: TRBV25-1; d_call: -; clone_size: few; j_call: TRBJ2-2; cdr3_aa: CASSERSGSPRPGELFF; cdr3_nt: TGTGCCAGCAGTGAACGCTCCGGGAGCCCACGGCCGGGGGAGCTGTTTTTT
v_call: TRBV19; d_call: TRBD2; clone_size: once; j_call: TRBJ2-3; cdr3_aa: CATIDGGNTDTQYF; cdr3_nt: TGTGCCACTATAGACGGGGGGAACACAGATACGCAGTATTTT
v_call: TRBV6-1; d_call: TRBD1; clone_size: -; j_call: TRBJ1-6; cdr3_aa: CASTGTGGNSPLHF; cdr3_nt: TGTGCCAGCACGGGGACAGGGGGGAATTCACCCCTCCACTTT
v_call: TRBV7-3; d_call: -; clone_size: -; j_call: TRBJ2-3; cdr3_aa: CASSLVEADTQYF; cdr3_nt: TGTGCCAGCAGCTTAGTCGAGGCCGATACGCAGTATTTT